The 30 T cell receptor beta chains given below trace back to one sample, sequenced in a study of T cell repertoires in MIS-A myocarditis. Sequenced by immunoSEQ multiplex PCR; TCRdb stores in-frame clones only, minus some. The data contain 9,500 to 12,000 clones, around 89% of them singletons. Sequencing was done on a sample of thoracic lymph node tissue obtained at autopsy. The source is a man between 18 and 35 years old with fulminant myocarditis from multisystem inflammatory syndrome in adults (MIS-A) after COVID-19.

The chain couples TRBV19 to TRBJ2-3; 8 bases agree with TRBD2. The CDR3 has 18 amino acids. V lost 0 bases to trimming and J lost 0 bases; unmatched junction nucleotides: 8. The germline V gene encodes CDR1 LNHDA and CDR2 SQIVND (reference sequence). This CDR3 is CASSIETPSGLSTDTQYF. CDR3 coding DNA: TGTGCCAGTAGTATAGAAACGCCTAGCGGGTTAAGCACAGATACGCAGTATTTT.

V gene TRBV28 combines with J gene TRBJ1-2, with no clear D. Trimming shortened V by 3 bases and J by 8 bases, and 16 bases separated the two germline ends. The CDR3 totals 14 residues. The germline CDR1 and CDR2 sequences are MDHEN and SYDVKM. The CDR3 DNA sequence: TGTGCCAGCAGTTTTAAACAGCGAACTAAAGGCTACACCTTC. Translation gives CASSFKQRTKGYTF.

As concerns this clone: Distinct nucleotide sequences in the sample also encode this CDR3. This chain uses TRBV3-1 (or the pseudogene TRBV3-2) with TRBJ2-3, with TRBD1 matching 8 bases. The V gene end was trimmed by 3 bases and the J gene end by 2 bases; junction bases not matched to a gene: 4. The CDR3 has 15 residues. Germline V gene sequence: CDR1 LGHDT, CDR2 YNNKEL (reference sequence). CDR3 loop: CASSQGTGHTDTQYF. CDR3 nucleotide sequence: TGTGCCAGCAGCCAGGGGACAGGTCACACAGATACGCAGTATTTT.

The gene calls are TRBV10-3 and TRBJ1-5, with 10 nucleotides matching TRBD1. Trimming took 0 bases from V and 5 from J; bases not matched to a gene: 7. The CDR3 is 17 residues long. Germline loops: CDR1 ENHRY, CDR2 SYGVKD. CDR3 amino acids: CAISESSPGQGYQPQHF. In DNA, the CDR3 is TGTGCCATCAGTGAGTCGAGTCCGGGACAGGGGTATCAGCCCCAGCATTTT.

This sequence joins TRBV15 and TRBJ2-7, with no clear D. The V gene's germline CDR1 is LNHNV and CDR2 YYDKDF (reference sequence). The V end lost 4 bases, the J end lost 4 bases, and 5 bases lay between the germline ends. The CDR3 runs to 11 residues. The CDR3 loop is CATSNTYEQYF. CDR3 nucleotide sequence: TGTGCCACCAGCAACACTTACGAGCAGTACTTC.

The J gene is TRBJ2-2, the V gene TRBV24-1; 11 bases fit TRBD1. Germline trimming cut 9 bases from V and 4 bases from J; bases unmatched to any gene: 15. CDR1 is KGHDR and CDR2 is SFDVKD in the germline V gene. This CDR3 is built from 18 residues. The CDR3 is CATVDLLGQGAATGELFF. The CDR3, as DNA: TGTGCCACCGTAGATTTGTTAGGACAGGGGGCGGCCACCGGGGAGCTGTTTTTT.

This rearrangement joins TRBV11-3 to TRBJ1-6, with D unclear. The V gene lost 0 bases and the J gene lost 6 bases, with 6 bases spanning the gap. Per germline, CDR1 SGHNT and CDR2 YENEEA. The CDR3 is 14 amino acids. In DNA, the CDR3 is TGTGCCAGCAGCTTAGACGGCGCTAATTCACCCCTCCACTTT. The encoded protein is CASSLDGANSPLHF.

The chain joins TRBV28 to TRBJ2-1; 7 bases are a match to TRBD1. Per the germline V gene, CDR1 is MDHEN and CDR2 is SYDVKM. With V trimmed by 1 base and J by 3 bases, 6 bases remained unmatched. The CDR3 contains 16 residues. The CDR3 DNA follows: TGTGCCAGCAGTTTATCTGGGACAGATATCTACAATGAGCAGTTCTTC. It is translated as CASSLSGTDIYNEQFF.

The chain combines TRBV9 with TRBJ1-1; D might be TRBD1 (5 bases). Germline V gives CDR1 SGDLS, CDR2 YYNGEE. V lost 5 bases and J 7 bases, leaving 21 bases between the germline ends. This CDR3 spans 15 amino acids. The CDR3 DNA follows: TGTGCCAGCAGTGTGGACCCTGGGGGGACTGGTGAAGCTTTCTTT. This encodes CASSVDPGGTGEAFF.

The chain employs TRBV5-1 and TRBJ1-2; possible D gene TRBD1, 5 bases. Germline CDR1 and CDR2: SGHRS and YFSETQ. V was pared by 0 bases and J by 8 bases, with 11 bases between. The CDR3 totals 13 residues. The CDR3 reads CASSLDGGEGYTF. The CDR3 DNA is TGCGCCAGCAGCTTGGACGGGGGAGAAGGCTACACCTTC.

Concerning this clone: Relative to the germline gene, one junction end is altered; a read error may explain this. The same CDR3 also results from other DNA sequences found in this sample. This chain joins TRBV7-9 and TRBJ2-2, with 12 bases identical to TRBD1. The CDR3 covers 18 residues. CDR1 is SEHNR, CDR2 FQNEAQ, per germline (reference sequence). CDR3 DNA sequence: TGTGCCAGCAGCTCACCGGGACAGGGGGCTCCGAACACCGGGGAACTGTTTTTT. Translation gives CASSSPGQGAPNTGELFF.

The chain joins TRBV29-1 to TRBJ2-7, with a possible D match to TRBD2 (5 bases). CDR1 and CDR2 (germline): SQVTM, ANQGSEA. This CDR3 spans 12 amino acids. The ends were cut back, 6 bases at V and 6 bases at J, with 15 bases in the middle. The CDR3 region is CSVASGKGEQYF. CDR3 DNA: TGCAGCGTCGCCTCGGGGAAGGGCGAGCAGTACTTC.

This clone was detected once. The chain employs TRBV6-2 or TRBV6-3 and TRBJ2-7, with 13 bases lining up with TRBD2. The V gene end was trimmed by 6 bases and the J gene end by 2 bases; junction bases not matched to a gene: 10. The germline V gene has CDR1 MNHEY and CDR2 SVGEGT. The CDR3 has 17 amino acids. CDR3 amino acids: CASSGTSGVTAPYEQYF. The CDR3 DNA is TGTGCCAGCAGCGGGACTAGCGGGGTGACCGCCCCCTACGAGCAGTACTTC.

The CDR3 loop reads CASRVSNQPQHF. In DNA, the CDR3 is TGTGCCAGCAGGGTTAGCAATCAGCCCCAGCATTTT. The chain has TRBV28 and TRBJ1-5; D unclear. This CDR3 region has 12 residues. V lost 6 bases, J lost 0 bases, and 3 bases lay in between. Germline V gene sequence: CDR1 MDHEN, CDR2 SYDVKM.

V is TRBV5-6 and J is TRBJ2-7; no clear D. This CDR3 region has 12 residues. The V gene's germline CDR1 is SGHDT and CDR2 YYEEEE. V lost 1 base and J 3 bases, leaving 5 bases between the germline ends. The CDR3 spells CASSLLGYEQYF. CDR3 DNA: TGTGCCAGCAGCTTGCTAGGCTACGAGCAGTACTTC.

This clone was picked up a small number of times. V and J are TRBV11-3 and TRBJ1-1, with TRBD1 as a possible D gene (6 bases). CDR3 length equals 12 residues. Germline V gene data show CDR1 as SGHNT and CDR2 as YENEEA. Trimming removed 5 bases at V and 8 bases at J, with 12 bases between. In DNA form, the CDR3 reads TGTGCCAGCAGCCAAGGGGGAGAAGAAGCTTTCTTT. Translating it yields CASSQGGEEAFF.

The rearrangement joins TRBV28 to TRBJ1-1; the D gene is possibly TRBD1 (5 bases). This CDR3 region has 18 residues. Between the trimmed V and J ends, which lost 1 base and 1 base, there was a span of 19 bases. The germline V gene has CDR1 MDHEN and CDR2 SYDVKM. CDR3 sequence reads: CASSLSNRGVGANTEAFF. CDR3 sequence (DNA): TGTGCCAGCAGTTTATCCAACCGAGGGGTCGGGGCGAACACTGAAGCTTTCTTT.

This chain links TRBV5-1 with TRBJ2-5, with TRBD1 matching over 12 bases. This CDR3 is 15 amino acids long. After removal of 4 bases from V and 4 bases from J, the junction contained 5 bases not matched to a gene. Germline CDR1 SGHRS, CDR2 YFSETQ. The CDR3 region is CASSPGQGASETQYF. The CDR3 coding sequence is TGCGCCAGCAGCCCGGGACAGGGGGCGTCAGAGACCCAGTACTTC.

V gene TRBV28 combines with J gene TRBJ1-2; no clear D. The germline V and J ends were trimmed by 6 bases and 4 bases, with 24 bases remaining between them. From germline, CDR1 is MDHEN and CDR2 SYDVKM. The CDR3 has 17 amino acids. CDR3 protein: CASSVGYGRAYSYGYTF. CDR3 coding DNA: TGTGCCAGCAGCGTCGGGTATGGTAGGGCTTATTCCTATGGCTACACCTTC.

The rearrangement links TRBV11-2 to TRBJ1-2, with TRBD1 as a possible D gene (6 bases). The CDR3 loop spans 13 amino acids. V lost 5 bases and J 8 bases, leaving 15 bases between the germline ends. From germline, CDR1 is SGHAT and CDR2 FQNNGV. The DNA for the CDR3 is TGTGCCAGCAGCGCGGGACATGTCAAGGGCTACACCTTC. Translating gives CASSAGHVKGYTF.

CDR3 sequence: CAISESMGEDTQYF. DNA of the CDR3: TGTGCCATCAGTGAGTCAATGGGAGAAGATACGCAGTATTTT. The chain uses TRBV10-3 and TRBJ2-3; D is possibly TRBD2 (5 bases). The CDR3 contains 14 residues. Germline CDR1 ENHRY, CDR2 SYGVKD. Trimming took 0 bases from V and 5 from J, leaving 9 bases between them.

This rearrangement joins TRBV5-5 to TRBJ1-1; D is undetermined. Per germline, CDR1 SGHKS and CDR2 YYEKEE (reference sequence). V gave up 2 bases and J gave up 1 base, with 9 bases separating them. The CDR3 has 14 amino acids. This CDR3 reads CASSLLPKNTEAFF. The CDR3 coding sequence is TGTGCCAGCAGCTTACTACCGAAGAACACTGAAGCTTTCTTT.

The J gene is TRBJ1-3, the V gene TRBV30, with no clear D. Trimming cost V 0 bases and J 3 bases, with 3 bases left between them. The CDR3 is 12 amino acids. The V gene's germline CDR1 is GTSNPN and CDR2 SVGIG (reference sequence). CDR3 loop: CAWSVRGNTIYF. DNA for the CDR3: TGTGCCTGGAGTGTTCGTGGAAACACCATATATTTT.

This chain uses TRBV15 with TRBJ1-2, with D hard to call. V lost 3 bases, J lost 0 bases, and 8 bases lay in between. The CDR3 is made up of 14 amino acids. CDR1 is LNHNV, CDR2 YYDKDF, per germline (reference sequence). The CDR3 DNA reads TGTGCCACCAGCAGCTGGCGATCTAACTATGGCTACACCTTC. Amino acids: CATSSWRSNYGYTF.

The rearrangement joins TRBV29-1 to TRBJ1-1; maybe TRBD1 (5 bases). V lost 7 bases and J lost 6, with 24 bases in between. The CDR3 extends over 15 amino acids. CDR1 SQVTM and CDR2 ANQGSEA come from the germline V gene. The CDR3 nucleotides are TGCAGCGGCAAACCCGGTTGGGGCATGGCCTCTGAAGCTTTCTTT. It yields the protein CSGKPGWGMASEAFF.

The J gene is TRBJ1-5, the V gene TRBV2; D not resolved. This CDR3 has 13 amino acids. V lost 1 base, J lost 7 bases, and 8 bases lay in between. CDR1 is SNHLY, CDR2 FYNNEI, per germline. CDR3 sequence reads: CASSEGARQPQHF. The CDR3 nucleotides read TGTGCCAGCAGTGAAGGGGCGAGACAGCCCCAGCATTTT.

The CDR3 sequence is CASSPPGGGYTF. In nucleotides, the CDR3 is TGTGCCAGCAGTCCCCCGGGGGGGGGCTACACCTTC. This chain links TRBV6-5 with TRBJ1-2, with D tentatively TRBD1 (5 bases). The germline CDR1 and CDR2 sequences are MNHEY and SVGAGI. This CDR3 has 12 amino acids. The V end lost 5 bases, the J end lost 8 bases, and 12 bases lay between the germline ends.

The rearrangement joins TRBV6-2 or TRBV6-3 to TRBJ2-3; 14 nucleotides match TRBD2. Trimming took 2 bases from V and 6 from J; bases not matched to a gene: 7. This CDR3 is 17 amino acids long. From germline, CDR1 is MNHEY and CDR2 SVGEGT. The CDR3 loop reads CASSYEGLAGVSDTQYF. CDR3 bases: TGTGCCAGCAGTTACGAGGGACTAGCGGGAGTTAGTGATACGCAGTATTTT.

This chain links TRBV5-1 with TRBJ2-2; D not resolved. Looked up from germline, CDR1 is SGHRS and CDR2 is YFSETQ. The V end was cut by 4 bases, the J end by 2 bases, with 3 bases between. CDR3 length: 12 residues. The CDR3 sequence: CASSPNTGELFF. The CDR3 DNA reads as TGCGCCAGCAGCCCAAACACCGGGGAGCTGTTTTTT.

This sequence joins TRBV7-9 and TRBJ1-3, with D possibly TRBD1 on 5 matching bases. CDR3 length: 12 amino acids. CDR1 SEHNR and CDR2 FQNEAQ come from the germline V gene (reference sequence). The V gene lost 7 bases and the J gene lost 8 bases, with 12 bases spanning the gap. The CDR3 nucleotides are TGTGCCAGCACCCTGTGGGGGGACACCATATATTTT. It specifies CASTLWGDTIYF.